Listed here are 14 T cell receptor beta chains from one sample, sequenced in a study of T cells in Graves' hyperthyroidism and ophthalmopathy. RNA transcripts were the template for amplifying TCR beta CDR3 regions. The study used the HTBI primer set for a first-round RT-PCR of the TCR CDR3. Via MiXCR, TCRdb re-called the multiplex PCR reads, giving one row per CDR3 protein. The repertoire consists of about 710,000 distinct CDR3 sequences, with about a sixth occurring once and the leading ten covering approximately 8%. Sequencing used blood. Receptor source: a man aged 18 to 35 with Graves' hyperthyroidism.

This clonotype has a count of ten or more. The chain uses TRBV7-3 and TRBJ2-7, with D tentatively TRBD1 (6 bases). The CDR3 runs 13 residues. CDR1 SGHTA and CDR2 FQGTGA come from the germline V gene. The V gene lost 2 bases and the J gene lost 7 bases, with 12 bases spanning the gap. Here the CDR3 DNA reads TGTGCCAGCAGCTTAGGGGGCAGAGGAGAGCAGTACTTC. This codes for CASSLGGRGEQYF. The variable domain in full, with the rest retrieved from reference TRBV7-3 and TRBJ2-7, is GAGVSQTPSNKVTEKGKYVELRCDPISGHTALYWYRQSLGQGPEFLIYFQGTGAADDSGLPNDRFFAVRPEGSVSTLKIQRTERGDSAVYLCASSLGGRGEQYFGPGTRLTVT.

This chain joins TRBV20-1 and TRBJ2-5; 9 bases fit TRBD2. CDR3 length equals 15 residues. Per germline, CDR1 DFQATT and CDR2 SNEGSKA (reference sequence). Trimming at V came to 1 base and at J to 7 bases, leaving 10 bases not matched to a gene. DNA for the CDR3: TGCAGTGCTAGAGGGCGGGGGGGCCGGGGCGGGACCCAGTACTTC. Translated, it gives CSARGRGGRGGTQYF.

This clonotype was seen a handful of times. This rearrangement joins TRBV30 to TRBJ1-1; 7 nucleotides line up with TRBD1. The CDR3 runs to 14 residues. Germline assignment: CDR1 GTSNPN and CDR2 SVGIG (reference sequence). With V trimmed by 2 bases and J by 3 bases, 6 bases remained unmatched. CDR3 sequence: CAWSPWDRYTEAFF. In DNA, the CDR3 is TGTGCCTGGAGTCCCTGGGACAGATACACTGAAGCTTTCTTT.

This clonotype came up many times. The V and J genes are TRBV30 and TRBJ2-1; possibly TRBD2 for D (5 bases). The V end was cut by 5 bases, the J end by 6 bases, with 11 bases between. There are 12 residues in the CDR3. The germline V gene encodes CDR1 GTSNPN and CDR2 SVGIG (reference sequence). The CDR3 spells CAWDTSANEQFF. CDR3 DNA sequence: TGTGCCTGGGACACTAGTGCCAATGAGCAGTTCTTC.

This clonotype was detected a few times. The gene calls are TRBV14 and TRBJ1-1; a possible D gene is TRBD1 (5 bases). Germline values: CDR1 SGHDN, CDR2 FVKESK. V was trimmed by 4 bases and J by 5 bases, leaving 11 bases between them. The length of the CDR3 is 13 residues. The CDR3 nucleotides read TGTGCCAGCAGCCCCTTTGGGGGGACTGAAGCTTTCTTT. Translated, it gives CASSPFGGTEAFF.

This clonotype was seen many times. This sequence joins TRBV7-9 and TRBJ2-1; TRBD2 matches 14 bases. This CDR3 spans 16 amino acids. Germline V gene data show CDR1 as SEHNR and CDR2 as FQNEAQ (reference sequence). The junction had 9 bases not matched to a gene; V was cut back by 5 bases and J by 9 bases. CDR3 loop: CASSPLGTSGRGEQFF. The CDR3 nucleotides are TGTGCCAGCAGCCCTCTCGGGACTAGCGGGAGAGGTGAGCAGTTCTTC.

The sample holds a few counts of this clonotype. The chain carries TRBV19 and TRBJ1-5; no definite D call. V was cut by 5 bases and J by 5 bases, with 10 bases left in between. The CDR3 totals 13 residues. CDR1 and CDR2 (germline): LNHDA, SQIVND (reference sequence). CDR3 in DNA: TGTGCCAGTAGTCCCCGGGCAGATCAGCCCCAGCATTTT. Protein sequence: CASSPRADQPQHF.

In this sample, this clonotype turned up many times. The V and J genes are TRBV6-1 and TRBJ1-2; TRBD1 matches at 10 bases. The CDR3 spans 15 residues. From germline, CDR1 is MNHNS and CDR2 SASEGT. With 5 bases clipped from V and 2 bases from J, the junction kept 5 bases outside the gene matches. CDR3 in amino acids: CASSQGQGLNYGYTF. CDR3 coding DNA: TGTGCCAGCAGTCAGGGACAGGGGCTAAACTATGGCTACACCTTC.

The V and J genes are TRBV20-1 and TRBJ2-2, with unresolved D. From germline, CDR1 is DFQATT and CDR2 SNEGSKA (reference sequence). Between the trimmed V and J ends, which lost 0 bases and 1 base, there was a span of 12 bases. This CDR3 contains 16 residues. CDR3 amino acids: CSARDAADLNTGELFF. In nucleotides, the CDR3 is TGCAGTGCTAGAGATGCTGCGGACCTGAACACCGGGGAGCTGTTTTTT.

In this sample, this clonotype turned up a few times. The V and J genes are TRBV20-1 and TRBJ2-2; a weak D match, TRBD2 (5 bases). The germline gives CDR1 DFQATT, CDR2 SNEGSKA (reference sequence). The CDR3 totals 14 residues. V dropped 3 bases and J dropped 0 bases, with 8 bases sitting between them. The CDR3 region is CSAREAANTGELFF. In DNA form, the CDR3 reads TGCAGTGCTAGGGAGGCCGCGAACACCGGGGAGCTGTTTTTT.

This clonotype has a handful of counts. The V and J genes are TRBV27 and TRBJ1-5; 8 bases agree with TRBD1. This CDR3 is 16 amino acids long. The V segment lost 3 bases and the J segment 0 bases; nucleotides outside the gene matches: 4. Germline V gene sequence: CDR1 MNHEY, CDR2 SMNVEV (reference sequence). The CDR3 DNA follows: TGTGCCAGCAGTTTGACAGGGGAGCATAGCAATCAGCCCCAGCATTTT. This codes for CASSLTGEHSNQPQHF.

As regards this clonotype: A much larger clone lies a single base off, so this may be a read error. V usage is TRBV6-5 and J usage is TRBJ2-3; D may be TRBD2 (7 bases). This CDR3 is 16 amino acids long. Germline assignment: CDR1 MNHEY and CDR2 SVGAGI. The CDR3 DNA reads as TGTGCCAACAGTTACGGGGGGCCCGCTTCGACAGATACGCAGTATTTT. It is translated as CANSYGGPASTDTQYF.

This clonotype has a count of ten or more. The CDR3 DNA sequence: TGCGCCAGCAGCTTGGCTGTCCCGACAGGGAACTATGGCTACACCTTC. It yields the protein CASSLAVPTGNYGYTF. This chain connects TRBV5-1 to TRBJ1-2, with TRBD1 matching over 7 bases. CDR3 size: 16 residues. J lost 2 bases, V lost 0 bases, and 7 bases had no gene match. Germline V lookup: CDR1 SGHRS, CDR2 YFSETQ.

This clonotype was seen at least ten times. CDR3 bases: TGTGCCAGCTCACCTCAGGGGGTCCACACTGAAGCTTTCTTT. It translates to CASSPQGVHTEAFF. The rearrangement joins TRBV18 to TRBJ1-1, with 7 bases identical to TRBD1. Germline CDR1 reads KGHSH; CDR2 reads LQKENI. The CDR3 covers 14 residues. The trim removed 3 bases at V and 3 bases at J, leaving 4 bases unmatched.